Listed here are 14 T cell receptor beta chains from one sample, sequenced in a study of T cells in localized non-small cell lung cancer. Produced via immunoSEQ multiplex PCR; TCRdb's table is partial and in-frame only. The sample has roughly 24,000 clones, under 95% seen once. The sequences come from peripheral blood, collected before any cancer treatment. Receptors were obtained from a female donor aged 60 or older with stage II squamous cell lung carcinoma.

The rearrangement joins TRBV6-1 to TRBJ1-1; TRBD1 matches 7 bases. V shed 5 bases and J 3 bases; nucleotides not matched to a gene: 9. Germline CDR1 MNHNS, CDR2 SASEGT. There are 15 residues in the CDR3. CDR3 sequence (DNA): TGTGCCAGCAGTCCGGTTGAGGGGGCGCACACTGAAGCTTTCTTT. Translated: CASSPVEGAHTEAFF.

The chain carries TRBV7-3 and TRBJ2-5; weak D call: TRBD1 (5 bases). The CDR3 runs to 13 residues. With 0 bases removed from V and 5 bases from J, the gap between germline ends came to 7 bases. Germline CDR1 SGHTA, CDR2 FQGTGA. The CDR3 sequence: CASSLTAGETQYF. The CDR3 coding sequence is TGTGCCAGCAGCTTAACGGCAGGGGAGACCCAGTACTTC.

The rearrangement joins TRBV7-3 to TRBJ2-3, with 8 bases fitting TRBD2. The CDR3 has 15 amino acids. V lost 3 bases to trimming and J lost 2 bases; unmatched junction nucleotides: 4. CDR1 and CDR2 (germline): SGHTA, FQGTGA. CDR3 sequence: CASSFSGLDTDTQYF. The CDR3 coding sequence is TGTGCCAGCAGCTTCTCGGGACTAGACACAGATACGCAGTATTTT.

The chain uses TRBV5-1 and TRBJ2-3; TRBD1 aligns across 11 bases. The germline gives CDR1 SGHRS, CDR2 YFSETQ. This CDR3 has 16 amino acids. V was pared by 4 bases and J by 4 bases, with 8 bases of the junction left unmatched. The CDR3 DNA is TGCGCCAGCAGCCGCTTACGGACAGGGGGCCCAGATACGCAGTATTTT. Amino acids: CASSRLRTGGPDTQYF.

The rearrangement links TRBV5-1 to TRBJ2-2, with 7 bases that match TRBD1. The V segment lost 4 bases and the J segment 4 bases; nucleotides outside the gene matches: 7. CDR3 length: 15 amino acids. Per germline, CDR1 SGHRS and CDR2 YFSETQ. As DNA, the CDR3 is TGCGCCAGCAGCCCCCAGGGGGTTGGCACCGGGGAGCTGTTTTTT. This translates into CASSPQGVGTGELFF.

The count of this clone is one. The CDR3 loop is CASRPEPMNTGELFF. The CDR3 nucleotides read TGTGCCAGCCGCCCCGAGCCCATGAACACCGGGGAGCTGTTTTTT. The V and J genes are TRBV6-4 and TRBJ2-2, with D uncertain. This CDR3 region has 15 residues. CDR1 and CDR2 from the germline V gene are MRHNA and SNTAGT. Deletions cut 8 bases from V and 1 base from J, with 14 bases between.

This clone has just one count. The genes are TRBV7-2 and TRBJ2-1, with unresolved D. This CDR3 has 16 amino acids. V dropped 1 base and J dropped 3 bases, with 13 bases sitting between them. The V gene's germline CDR1 is SGHTA and CDR2 FQGNSA. The CDR3 DNA is TGTGCCAGCAGCTTAGGTCCGTGGTCCGACTACAATGAGCAGTTCTTC. It translates to CASSLGPWSDYNEQFF.

The rearrangement links TRBV2 to TRBJ1-2, with D possibly matching TRBD1 (5 bases). CDR3 size: 13 residues. V lost 2 bases to trimming and J lost 8 bases, with 12 bases between them. Germline V gene data show CDR1 as SNHLY and CDR2 as FYNNEI. CDR3 sequence reads: CASSERGTQGYTF. The CDR3 DNA reads as TGTGCCAGCAGTGAACGAGGGACTCAAGGCTACACCTTC.

Here the CDR3 DNA reads TGCGCCAGCAGCCAAGGCTACAGGGCTCCCGAGCAGTACTTC. Translated: CASSQGYRAPEQYF. The V call is TRBV4-1, the J call TRBJ2-7; tentative D call: TRBD1 (6 bases). The V end lost 1 base, the J end lost 6 bases, and 13 bases lay between the germline ends. The CDR3 runs 14 residues. The V gene's germline CDR1 is MGHRA and CDR2 YSYEKL.

The chain carries TRBV5-1 and TRBJ2-7; D unclear. Germline lookup yields CDR1 SGHRS and CDR2 YFSETQ. The CDR3 length is 12 residues. The germline V and J ends were trimmed by 4 bases and 4 bases, with 9 bases remaining between them. CDR3 protein: CASSRGGYEQYF. The CDR3 region has the DNA TGCGCCAGCAGCCGTGGTGGGTACGAGCAGTACTTC. The full variable domain, rest sourced from reference TRBV5-1 and TRBJ2-7, is KAGVTQTPRYLIKTRGQQVTLSCSPISGHRSVSWYQQTPGQGLQFLFEYFSETQRNKGNFPGRFSGRQFSNSRSEMNVSTLELGDSALYLCASSRGGYEQYFGPGTRLTVT.

The chain employs TRBV7-2 and TRBJ1-2; 9 nucleotides align to TRBD1. The CDR3 is 14 amino acids. J gave up 4 bases and V 5 bases, and 5 bases lay outside the gene matches. Germline V gene lookup returns CDR1 SGHTA and CDR2 FQGNSA. In DNA, the CDR3 is TGTGCCAGCAGCCCAGGACAGGGGCTCTATGGCTACACCTTC. It is translated as CASSPGQGLYGYTF.

The CDR3 loop reads CASSPHRGQGRPYEQYF. DNA for the CDR3: TGTGCCAGCAGCCCCCACCGGGGACAGGGTAGGCCCTACGAGCAGTACTTC. V and J are TRBV11-2 and TRBJ2-7, with 9 positions matching TRBD1. Losses at the gene ends were 5 bases for V and 2 bases for J; bases not matched to a gene: 13. This CDR3 contains 17 residues. The germline gives CDR1 SGHAT, CDR2 FQNNGV.

The V gene is TRBV19, the J gene TRBJ2-4; D remains unclear. The germline V and J ends were trimmed by 3 bases and 6 bases, with 12 bases remaining between them. The CDR3 loop spans 14 amino acids. Germline CDR1 is LNHDA and CDR2 is SQIVND (reference sequence). The CDR3 sequence: CASSILVQSNIQYF. The CDR3 bases are TGTGCCAGTAGTATTCTGGTCCAGTCAAACATTCAGTACTTC. The full variable domain, completed using reference TRBV19 and TRBJ2-4, is DGGITQSPKYLFRKEGQNVTLSCEQNLNHDAMYWYRQDPGQGLRLIYYSQIVNDFQKGDIAEGYSVSREKKESFPLTVTSAQKNPTAFYLCASSILVQSNIQYFGAGTRLSVL.

V and J are TRBV5-4 and TRBJ1-1; D not resolved. Trimming pared 0 bases from V and 4 bases from J, leaving 10 bases between. The length of the CDR3 is 14 residues. The germline V gene has CDR1 SGHNT and CDR2 YYREEE (reference sequence). In DNA, the CDR3 is TGTGCCAGCAGCTTGGGGGCGCGGGGCACTGAAGCTTTCTTT. Translating it yields CASSLGARGTEAFF.